Shown below are 2 T cell receptor beta chains from a single sample sequenced in a study of T-cell memory formation after mild COVID-19 (dated by TCRdb to the early 2020s). The library was obtained by 5' RACE. Sequencing instrument: Illumina NovaSeq 6000. Using fastp trimming at Q25 and MiXCR clonotype assembly, TCRdb reanalyzed the public sequencing data and kept in-frame beta chains. Every CDR3 protein is listed once, alongside the most common genes and DNA of its rows. The sample records about 500,000 distinct CDR3 sequences, roughly 21% of which are singletons. Roughly an eighth of the sample rests with the top ten. The specimen was PBMCs or a T cell subset sorted from them (not recorded which). The receptors here all came from an adult woman who had mild COVID-19 (a few samples of this study predate the infection). The sample titles of this study are shuffled in the database, so cell type and time point are left out; the donor was told from shared clones.

The rearrangement uses TRBV5-1 and TRBJ2-7; TRBD1 aligns across 9 bases. The V gene end was trimmed by 0 bases and the J gene end by 2 bases; junction bases not matched to a gene: 3. CDR1 is SGHRS and CDR2 is YFSETQ in the germline V gene. The CDR3 has 15 amino acids. For the CDR3, the DNA is TGCGCCAGCAGCTTGGCAGACAGGGGGACCTACGAGCAGTACTTC. It is translated as CASSLADRGTYEQYF.

V gene TRBV20-1 combines with J gene TRBJ2-3; 8 nucleotides match TRBD2. CDR3 size: 14 residues. After removal of 2 bases from V and 4 bases from J, the junction contained 5 bases not matched to a gene. CDR1 DFQATT and CDR2 SNEGSKA come from the germline V gene (reference sequence). CDR3: CSARLGRAADTQYF. The CDR3 region has the DNA TGCAGTGCTAGACTCGGGAGGGCCGCAGATACGCAGTATTTT.